One and the same sample provided the 2 T cell receptor beta chains below, sequenced in a study of T cells in Graves' hyperthyroidism and ophthalmopathy. The investigators amplified TCR beta CDR3 regions from RNA transcripts. The HTBI primer set drove a first-round RT-PCR of the TCR CDR3. From the multiplex PCR reads, TCRdb called clonotypes with MiXCR, one entry per CDR3 protein. The table includes hundreds of thousands of distinct CDR3 sequences, about 15% detected once. Sequenced material: blood. The receptors were sampled from a woman aged 50 to 65 with Graves' ophthalmopathy.

This clonotype appeared many times. The genes are TRBV19 and TRBJ1-2; D unclear. This CDR3 is built from 17 residues. The V gene's germline CDR1 is LNHDA and CDR2 SQIVND (reference sequence). Deletions cut 0 bases from V and 1 base from J, with 15 bases between. Here the CDR3 DNA reads TGTGCCAGTAGTATAGATCTAACAGCGCTTAATAACTATGGCTACACCTTC. Its translation: CASSIDLTALNNYGYTF.

In this sample, this clonotype turned up many times. J is TRBJ2-1 and V is TRBV2, with 11 positions matching TRBD2. CDR3 length equals 14 residues. Trimming at V came to 5 bases and at J to 8 bases, leaving 5 bases not matched to a gene. Germline values: CDR1 SNHLY, CDR2 FYNNEI. The CDR3, as DNA: TGTGCCAGCAGTATTAGCGGGAGGGCGTATGAGCAGTTCTTC. The encoded protein is CASSISGRAYEQFF.